This TCR beta chain was sequenced during a study of blood T cell repertoires in COVID-19. V was cut by 3 bases and J by 2 bases, with 12 bases left in between. CDR3 length equals 14 residues. Germline CDR1 reads SGHKS; CDR2 reads YYEKEE (reference sequence). Study members were between about 18 and 100 years old and lived in some 22 US regions. Profiled with immunoSEQ multiplex PCR; TCRdb holds only in-frame clones, not every one. Altogether roughly 380,000 clones are present, almost 90% being singletons, with the ten largest covering just over 1%. Sequenced input: PBMCs or T cells enriched from blood (not recorded which). The genes are TRBV5-5 and TRBJ2-7, with D uncertain. The sequence came from a woman aged 25 to 39 who had been exposed to COVID-19. The CDR3 reads CASSSSVLAYEQYF. For the CDR3, the DNA is TGTGCCAGCAGCTCATCCGTCCTAGCCTACGAGCAGTACTTC. Supplemented by reference TRBV5-5 and TRBJ2-7, the full variable domain reads DAGVTQSPTHLIKTRGQQVTLRCSPISGHKSVSWYQQVLGQGPQFIFQYYEKEERGRGNFPDRFSARQFPNYSSELNVNALLLGDSALYLCASSSSVLAYEQYFGPGTRLTVT.